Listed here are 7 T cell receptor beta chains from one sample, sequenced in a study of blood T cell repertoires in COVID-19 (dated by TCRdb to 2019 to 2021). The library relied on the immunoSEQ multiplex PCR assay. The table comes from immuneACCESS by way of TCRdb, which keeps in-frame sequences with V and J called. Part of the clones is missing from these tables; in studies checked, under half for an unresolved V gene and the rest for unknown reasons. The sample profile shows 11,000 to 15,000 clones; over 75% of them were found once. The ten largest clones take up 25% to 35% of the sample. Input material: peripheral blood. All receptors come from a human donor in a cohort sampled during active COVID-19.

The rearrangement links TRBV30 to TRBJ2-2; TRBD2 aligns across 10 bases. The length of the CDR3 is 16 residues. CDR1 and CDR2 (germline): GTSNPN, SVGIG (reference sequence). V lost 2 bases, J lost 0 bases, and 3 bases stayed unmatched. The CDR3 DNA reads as TGTGCCTGGAGTACAGCGGGAGGGACGAACACCGGGGAGCTGTTTTTT. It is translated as CAWSTAGGTNTGELFF.

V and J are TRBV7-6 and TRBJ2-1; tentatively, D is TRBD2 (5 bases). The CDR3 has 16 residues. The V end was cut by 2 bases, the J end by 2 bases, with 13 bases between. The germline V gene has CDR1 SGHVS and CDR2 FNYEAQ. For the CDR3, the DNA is TGTGCCAGCAGCTTATATGCGGGCCTCACCTACAATGAGCAGTTCTTC. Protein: CASSLYAGLTYNEQFF.

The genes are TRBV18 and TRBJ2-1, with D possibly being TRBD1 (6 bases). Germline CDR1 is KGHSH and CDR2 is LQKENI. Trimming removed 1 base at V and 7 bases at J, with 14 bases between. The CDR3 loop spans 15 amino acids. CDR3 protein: CASSPRRGDQNEQFF. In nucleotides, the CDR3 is TGTGCCAGCTCACCACGCAGGGGAGATCAGAATGAGCAGTTCTTC.

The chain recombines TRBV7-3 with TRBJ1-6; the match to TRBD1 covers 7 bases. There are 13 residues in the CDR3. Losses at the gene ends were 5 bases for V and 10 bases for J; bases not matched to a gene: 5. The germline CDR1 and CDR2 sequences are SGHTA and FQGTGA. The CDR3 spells CASSPHRGSPLHF. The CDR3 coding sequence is TGTGCCAGCAGCCCACACAGGGGCTCACCCCTCCACTTT.

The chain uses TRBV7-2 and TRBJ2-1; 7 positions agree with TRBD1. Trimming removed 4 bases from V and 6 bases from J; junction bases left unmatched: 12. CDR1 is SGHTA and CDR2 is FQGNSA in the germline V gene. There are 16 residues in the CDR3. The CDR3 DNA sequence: TGTGCCAGCAGCTCTGTTGGGACAGTTTATAGCAATGAGCAGTTCTTC. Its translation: CASSSVGTVYSNEQFF.

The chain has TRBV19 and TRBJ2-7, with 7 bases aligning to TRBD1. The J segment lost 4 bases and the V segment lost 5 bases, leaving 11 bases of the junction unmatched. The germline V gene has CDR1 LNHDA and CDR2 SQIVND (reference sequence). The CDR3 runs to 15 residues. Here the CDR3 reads CASSRTGTETYEQYF. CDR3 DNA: TGTGCCAGTAGTCGGACCGGGACAGAAACTTACGAGCAGTACTTC.

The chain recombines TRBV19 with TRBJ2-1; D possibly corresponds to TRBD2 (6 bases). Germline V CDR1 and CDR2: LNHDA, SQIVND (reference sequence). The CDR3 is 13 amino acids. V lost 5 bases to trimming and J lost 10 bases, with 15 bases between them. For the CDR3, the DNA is TGTGCCAGTAGTCAAGTCGGGAGTAACGAGCAGTTCTTC. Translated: CASSQVGSNEQFF.